This TCR beta chain was recovered during a study of read filtering for tumor transcriptome and immune sequencing. In the study overall: RNA-seq yielded only roughly 80 to 1,400 TCR reads, IR-seq about 4.05 to 11 million.

From roughly 400 ng of RNA, a library with molecular barcoded alpha/delta and beta/gamma adaptors was made. TCRdb reprocessed the reads with MiXCR, giving one entry per CDR3 protein. The data show about 5,500 distinct CDR3 sequences, roughly 20% seen once. Study outcomes and limitations: This fraction held mixed bone marrow immune cells after CD138-negative sorting. Correlation between methods rose after single-read clonotypes were removed.

As regards this clonotype: The antigen remains undetermined.

The CDR3 is 19 amino acids. V shed 3 bases, J shed 4 bases, and the junction held 16 bases outside the gene matches. Germline-derived CDR1 and CDR2 are SGHTA and FQGTGA. The sequencing input was a population of CD138-negative cells sorted from bone marrow. The chain has TRBV7-3 and TRBJ2-1; 9 bases match TRBD2. The clonotype originates from a donor aged 40 or over with multiple myeloma. The CDR3 loop is CASSFKAGGLSRGYNEQFF. The DNA for the CDR3 is TGTGCCAGCAGCTTTAAGGCGGGAGGGCTGAGTAGGGGATACAATGAGCAGTTCTTC.